The 6 T cell receptor beta chains below all came from one sample that was sequenced in a study of response to subunit inactivated influenza vaccine. A single record per CDR3 protein comes from TCRdb applying MiXCR to the RT-PCR reads. The table includes hundreds of thousands of distinct CDR3 sequences, about 15% detected once. The sequenced sample was PBMCs from blood, obtained approximately 15 days before vaccination. Receptor source: a man aged 45-65 years who received an inactivated influenza vaccine.

This clonotype was counted ten times or more. The CDR3 DNA follows: TGTGCCAGCACCGACGGGAGCTCCTACAATGAGCAGTTCTTC. Its protein is CASTDGSSYNEQFF. V and J are TRBV7-2 and TRBJ2-1; TRBD2 is a possible D gene (6 bases). CDR1 and CDR2 from the germline V gene are SGHTA and FQGNSA. The CDR3 length is 14 residues. V was cut by 7 bases and J by 0 bases, with 10 bases left in between. The variable domain in full, with the rest retrieved from reference TRBV7-2 and TRBJ2-1, is GAGVSQSPSNKVTEKGKDVELRCDPISGHTALYWYRQSLGQGLEFLIYFQGNSAPDKSGLPSDRFSAERTGGSVSTLTIQRTQQEDSAVYLCASTDGSSYNEQFFGPGTRLTVL.

Only a few counts were recorded for this clonotype. The chain carries TRBV5-1 and TRBJ1-6; tentatively, D is TRBD1 (6 bases). The germline gives CDR1 SGHRS, CDR2 YFSETQ. The V end was cut by 0 bases, the J end by 4 bases, with 11 bases between. The CDR3 contains 16 residues. CDR3 bases: TGCGCCAGCAGCTTGGTGGGACAAGCTTATAATTCACCCCTCCACTTT. It encodes CASSLVGQAYNSPLHF.

The table lists this clonotype with many counts. The chain couples TRBV29-1 to TRBJ2-7, with D unclear. Germline V gives CDR1 SQVTM, CDR2 ANQGSEA. Trimming removed 1 base at V and 2 bases at J, with 3 bases between. This CDR3 has 11 residues. CDR3 residues: CSVEVAYEQYF. The CDR3 DNA reads TGCAGCGTTGAAGTAGCCTACGAGCAGTACTTC.

This clonotype has a handful of counts. J is TRBJ1-1 and V is TRBV6-1; 10 bases fit TRBD1. CDR1 and CDR2 from the germline V gene are MNHNS and SASEGT. V lost 5 bases, J lost 2 bases, and 11 bases stayed unmatched. This CDR3 comprises 17 residues. In DNA, the CDR3 is TGTGCCAGCAGTCCACCGGGACAGGGGAACCGTAACACTGAAGCTTTCTTT. Its protein product is CASSPPGQGNRNTEAFF.

This clonotype was observed a handful of times. CDR3 sequence: CASSYSTNHRGYSYEQYF. CDR3 bases: TGTGCCAGCAGTTACTCCACAAACCACAGGGGGTACTCCTACGAGCAGTACTTC. J is TRBJ2-7 and V is TRBV6-2 or TRBV6-3; 8 nucleotides match TRBD1. The CDR3 has 18 residues. With 0 bases clipped from V and 0 bases from J, the junction kept 10 bases outside the gene matches. Germline lookup yields CDR1 MNHEY and CDR2 SVGEGT.

There are a few counts of this clonotype. V and J are TRBV6-1 and TRBJ1-6; the match to TRBD1 covers 7 bases. The ends lost 8 bases at V and 5 bases at J; junction bases unmatched: 9. Germline CDR1 MNHNS, CDR2 SASEGT. The CDR3 totals 15 residues. The CDR3 DNA follows: TGTGCCAGCTCCAGGGGGGGTTTGGATAATTCACCCCTCCACTTT. It encodes CASSRGGLDNSPLHF.